A selection of T cell receptor beta chains follows, all from one sample in a study of blood T cell repertoires in COVID-19. This table comes from immunoSEQ multiplex PCR, and its TCRdb copy is limited to in-frame clones, with some not included. The sample contains around 170,000 clones, 80% to 90% of which appear only once. Sequencing input: PBMCs or T cells enriched from blood (not recorded which). The receptors originated from a woman under 30 who had recovered from COVID-19. Each CDR3 is given with its conserved first and last residue. The D gene is left open where the match is weak. Size is stated for part of the rows, as once, few or many counts, or as a class when the clone is expanded.

D,length,V,J,size,CDR3,DNA
-,14,TRBV6-5,TRBJ1-6,-,CASNTGMDNSPLHF,TGTGCCAGCAATACAGGGATGGATAATTCACCCCTCCACTTT
TRBD1,15,TRBV10-3,TRBJ1-2,-,CAISATGTPDYGYTF,TGTGCCATCAGTGCGACAGGGACCCCTGACTATGGCTACACCTTC
TRBD2,15,TRBV7-2,TRBJ2-5,-,CASSLVGGTRETQYF,TGTGCCAGCAGCTTAGTGGGGGGGACCAGGGAGACCCAGTACTTC
-,17,TRBV10-3,TRBJ1-1,-,CAISDLKSGGGATEAFF,TGTGCCATCAGTGACTTAAAGAGCGGTGGGGGGGCCACTGAAGCTTTCTTT
TRBD1,14,TRBV2,TRBJ1-2,once,CASPIRTGGYGYTF,TGTGCCAGCCCCATTCGGACAGGGGGCTATGGCTACACCTTC
TRBD1,20,TRBV4-1,TRBJ1-4,-,CASSQVMAIGQGAFDEKLFF,TGCGCCAGCAGCCAAGTGATGGCCATCGGACAGGGGGCTTTTGATGAAAAACTGTTTTTT
-,15,TRBV15,TRBJ1-5,-,CATSREVSSNQPQHF,TGTGCCACCAGCAGAGAAGTGAGCAGCAATCAGCCCCAGCATTTT
TRBD1,15,TRBV5-6,TRBJ1-1,-,CASSQMTGVGTEAFF,TGTGCCAGCAGCCAGATGACAGGGGTGGGCACTGAAGCTTTCTTT
-,15,TRBV19,TRBJ2-7,-,CASSPWGGSSYEQYF,TGTGCCAGTAGTCCCTGGGGCGGTTCCTCCTACGAGCAGTACTTC
-,19,TRBV5-1,TRBJ2-5,-,CASSLDPPSLAPLGETQYF,TGCGCCAGCAGCTTGGATCCCCCCAGTTTAGCGCCCCTTGGAGAGACCCAGTACTTC
TRBD1,15,TRBV28,TRBJ1-2,few,CASSFSGTGTYGYTF,TGTGCCAGCAGTTTCTCCGGGACAGGCACTTATGGCTACACCTTC
-,15,TRBV4-1,TRBJ1-2,-,CASSQDEQGAYGYTF,TGCGCCAGCAGCCAAGATGAACAGGGCGCCTATGGCTACACCTTC
-,14,TRBV7-8,TRBJ2-6,-,CASRARSGANVLTF,TGTGCCAGCAGAGCCCGATCTGGGGCCAACGTCCTGACTTTC
-,14,TRBV29-1,TRBJ1-1,-,CSVFSGGIRTEAFF,TGCAGCGTTTTCTCCGGCGGGATAAGGACTGAAGCTTTCTTT
-,15,TRBV19,TRBJ2-3,-,CASSKYSLDADTQYF,TGTGCCAGTAGTAAATATAGTCTAGATGCAGATACGCAGTATTTT
-,14,TRBV28,TRBJ2-2,once,CASSPHRDTGELFF,TGTGCCAGCAGTCCCCATCGAGACACCGGGGAGCTGTTTTTT
-,15,TRBV11-3,TRBJ2-3,-,CASSLGGEYTDTQYF,TGTGCCAGCAGCTTGGGCGGGGAATACACAGATACGCAGTATTTT
-,17,TRBV19,TRBJ2-1,-,CASSRGSRASSYNEQFF,TGTGCCAGTAGTAGGGGTTCGAGGGCCAGCTCCTACAATGAGCAGTTCTTC
TRBD2,16,TRBV28,TRBJ2-7,-,CASSFGRDYLNYEQYF,TGTGCCAGCAGTTTCGGCCGGGACTACCTCAACTACGAGCAGTACTTC
TRBD1,14,TRBV11-2,TRBJ1-2,-,CASSPGTGMFGYTF,TGTGCCAGCAGCCCCGGGACAGGGATGTTTGGCTACACCTTC
TRBD1,15,TRBV2,TRBJ1-3,-,CASNIQQGAGNTIYF,TGTGCCAGCAACATTCAACAGGGGGCTGGAAACACCATATATTTT
-,15,TRBV6-5,TRBJ2-6,once,CASSYEPGGANVLTF,TGTGCCAGCAGTTATGAGCCAGGAGGGGCCAACGTCCTGACTTTC
TRBD1,17,TRBV5-1,TRBJ2-2,-,CASSSRRQGGNTGELFF,TGCGCCAGCAGCTCCAGGCGACAGGGTGGGAACACCGGGGAGCTGTTTTTT
-,14,TRBV5-6,TRBJ1-6,-,CASRRASRGSPLHF,TGTGCCAGCAGAAGGGCCTCTAGGGGATCACCCCTCCACTTT
-,13,TRBV19,TRBJ1-5,-,CASSEGRDQPQHF,TGTGCCAGTAGTGAAGGCAGGGATCAGCCCCAGCATTTT
-,18,TRBV7-8,TRBJ1-3,-,CASSFVATEAGAGNTIYF,TGTGCCAGCAGCTTTGTTGCGACCGAGGCAGGGGCTGGAAACACCATATATTTT
-,14,TRBV18,TRBJ1-2,-,CASSPAGDGHGYTF,TGTGCCAGCTCACCGGCGGGGGACGGGCATGGCTACACCTTC
TRBD1,16,TRBV19,TRBJ1-5,-,CASSLSPGQGYQPQHF,TGTGCCAGTAGTCTAAGCCCGGGACAGGGTTATCAGCCCCAGCATTTT
TRBD2,15,TRBV9,TRBJ2-1,once,CASSDPTSGSNEQFF,TGTGCCAGCAGCGACCCGACTAGCGGGAGTAATGAGCAGTTCTTC
TRBD1,13,TRBV11-2,TRBJ1-2,-,CASSWTGRDGYTF,TGTGCCAGCAGCTGGACAGGAAGGGATGGCTACACCTTC
TRBD2,16,TRBV27,TRBJ2-3,-,CASSSLGLAGTDTQYF,TGTGCCAGCAGCTCTCTCGGCCTAGCGGGCACAGATACGCAGTATTTT
-,13,TRBV5-1,TRBJ2-5,-,CASSPDWQETQYF,TGCGCCAGCAGCCCCGACTGGCAAGAGACCCAGTACTTC
-,16,TRBV27,TRBJ1-4,-,CASSLPPRRPGEKLFF,TGTGCCAGCAGTTTACCCCCCCGACGGCCGGGTGAAAAACTGTTTTTT
-,14,TRBV5-6,TRBJ1-1,-,CASSLAERNTEAFF,TGTGCCAGCAGCTTGGCCGAGAGGAACACTGAAGCTTTCTTT
-,11,TRBV7-8,TRBJ1-1,-,CASSLYTEAFF,TGTGCCAGCAGCCTCTACACTGAAGCTTTCTTT
TRBD2,15,TRBV5-1,TRBJ2-5,-,CASSLLAGEIETQYF,TGCGCCAGCAGCTTGCTAGCGGGAGAGATAGAGACCCAGTACTTC
-,17,TRBV28,TRBJ1-3,-,CASSLWSAGQGGNTIYF,TGTGCCAGCAGTTTATGGTCGGCAGGGCAAGGTGGAAACACCATATATTTT
TRBD2,13,TRBV28,TRBJ2-5,-,CASSPGGFETQYF,TGTGCCAGCAGCCCGGGGGGATTTGAGACCCAGTACTTC
-,14,TRBV7-9,TRBJ1-1,-,CASSLASVNTEAFF,TGTGCCAGCAGCTTAGCGTCAGTGAACACTGAAGCTTTCTTT
-,19,TRBV11-3,TRBJ1-1,-,CASSLGRGNFLVKITEAFF,TGTGCCAGCAGCTTAGGACGGGGGAACTTCCTGGTTAAGATCACTGAAGCTTTCTTT
TRBD1,16,TRBV6-1,TRBJ1-2,-,CASSEAWDRVGPGYTF,TGTGCCAGCAGTGAAGCTTGGGACAGGGTTGGACCTGGCTACACCTTC
-,13,TRBV30,TRBJ1-5,-,CAWSEYSNQPQHF,TGTGCCTGGAGTGAATATAGCAATCAGCCCCAGCATTTT
-,15,TRBV28,TRBJ1-3,-,CASRGDTISGSTIYF,TGTGCCAGCAGGGGGGACACTATCTCTGGAAGCACCATATATTTT
TRBD2,16,TRBV6-2/TRBV6-3,TRBJ2-7,-,CASSYSITSGDYEQYF,TGTGCCAGCAGTTACTCGATTACTAGCGGGGACTACGAGCAGTACTTC
-,14,TRBV27,TRBJ1-4,once,CASSHRSDLEKLFF,TGTGCCAGCAGTCACAGGAGTGATTTGGAAAAACTGTTTTTT
-,17,TRBV24-1,TRBJ2-1,-,CATSDPQVPGVYNEQFF,TGTGCCACCAGTGATCCACAGGTCCCGGGGGTGTACAATGAGCAGTTCTTC
-,23,TRBV21-1,TRBJ2-1,once,CASSKVGILAHYFGLSSYNEQFF,TGTGCCAGCAGCAAAGTGGGAATACTAGCGCATTACTTTGGGTTGAGCTCCTACAATGAGCAGTTCTTC
TRBD1,13,TRBV28,TRBJ1-2,-,CASIRDRGNGYTF,TGTGCCAGCATCCGGGACAGGGGGAATGGCTACACCTTC
TRBD2,15,TRBV3-1/TRBV3-2,TRBJ2-2,-,CASSHLAGEGGELFF,TGTGCCAGCAGCCACTTAGCGGGAGAGGGCGGGGAGCTGTTTTTT
TRBD1,14,TRBV14,TRBJ2-5,once,CASSPGTAKETQYF,TGTGCCAGCAGTCCCGGGACAGCCAAAGAGACCCAGTACTTC
TRBD1,15,TRBV6-5,TRBJ1-2,-,CASRQSGDRGLNYTF,TGTGCCAGCAGACAAAGCGGGGACAGGGGGCTTAACTACACCTTC
-,14,TRBV6-1,TRBJ1-1,-,CASSERGGYTEAFF,TGTGCCAGCAGTGAAAGGGGAGGGTACACTGAAGCTTTCTTT
TRBD1,15,TRBV28,TRBJ1-3,-,CASESWAGGGNTIYF,TGTGCCAGCGAGAGTTGGGCAGGGGGGGGAAACACCATATATTTT
-,15,TRBV7-8,TRBJ1-1,-,CASSMSGVLNTEAFF,TGTGCCAGCAGCATGTCCGGGGTATTGAACACTGAAGCTTTCTTT
-,16,TRBV2,TRBJ2-7,-,CASSVRAAGPSYEQYF,TGTGCCAGCAGTGTTCGGGCGGCGGGGCCCTCCTACGAGCAGTACTTC